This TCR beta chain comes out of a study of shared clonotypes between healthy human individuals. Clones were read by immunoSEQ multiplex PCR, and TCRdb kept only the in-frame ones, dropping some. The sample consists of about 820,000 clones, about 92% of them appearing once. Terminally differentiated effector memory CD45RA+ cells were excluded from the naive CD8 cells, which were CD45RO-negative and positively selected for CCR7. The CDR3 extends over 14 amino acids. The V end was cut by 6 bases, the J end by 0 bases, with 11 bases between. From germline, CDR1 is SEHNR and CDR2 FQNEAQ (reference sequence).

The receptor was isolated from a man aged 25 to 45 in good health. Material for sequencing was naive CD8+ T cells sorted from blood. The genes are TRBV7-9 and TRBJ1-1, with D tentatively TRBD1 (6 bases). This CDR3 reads CASRPGHMNTEAFF. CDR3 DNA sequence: TGTGCCAGCAGACCGGGACATATGAACACTGAAGCTTTCTTT.